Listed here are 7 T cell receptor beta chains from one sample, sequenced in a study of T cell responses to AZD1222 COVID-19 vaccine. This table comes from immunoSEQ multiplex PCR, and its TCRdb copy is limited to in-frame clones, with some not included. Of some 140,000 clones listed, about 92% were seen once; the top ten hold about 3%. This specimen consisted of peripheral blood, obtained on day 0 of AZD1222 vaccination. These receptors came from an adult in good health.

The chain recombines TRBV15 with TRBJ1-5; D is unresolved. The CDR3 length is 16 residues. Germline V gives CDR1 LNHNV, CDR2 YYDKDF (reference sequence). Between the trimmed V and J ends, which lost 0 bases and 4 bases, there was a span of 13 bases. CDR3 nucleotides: TGTGCCACCAGCAGAGATTTGAGTTTAGGGAATCAGCCCCAGCATTTT. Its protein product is CATSRDLSLGNQPQHF.

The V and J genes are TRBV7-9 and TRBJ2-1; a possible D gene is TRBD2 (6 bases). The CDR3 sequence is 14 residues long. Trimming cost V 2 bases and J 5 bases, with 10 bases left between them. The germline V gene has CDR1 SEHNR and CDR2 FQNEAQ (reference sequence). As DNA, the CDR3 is TGTGCCAGCAGCTTATTAACGGGAGACAATGAGCAGTTCTTC. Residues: CASSLLTGDNEQFF. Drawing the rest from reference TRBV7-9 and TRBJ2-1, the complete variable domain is DTGVSQNPRHKITKRGQNVTFRCDPISEHNRLYWYRQTLGQGPEFLTYFQNEAQLEKSRLLSDRFSAERPKGSFSTLEIQRTEQGDSAMYLCASSLLTGDNEQFFGPGTRLTVL.

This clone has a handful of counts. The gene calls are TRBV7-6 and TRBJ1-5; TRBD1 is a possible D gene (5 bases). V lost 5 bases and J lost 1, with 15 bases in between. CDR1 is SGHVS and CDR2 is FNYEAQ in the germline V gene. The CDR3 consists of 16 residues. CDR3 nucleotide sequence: TGTGCCAGCAGCCTGGGGGGGAGTAGGAGCAATCAGCCCCAGCATTTT. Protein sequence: CASSLGGSRSNQPQHF.

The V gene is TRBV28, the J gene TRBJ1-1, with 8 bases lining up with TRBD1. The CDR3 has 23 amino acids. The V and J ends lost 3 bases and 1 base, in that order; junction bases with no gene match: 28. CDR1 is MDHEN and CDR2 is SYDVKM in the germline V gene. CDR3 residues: CASSFSTTLGGWTGTSENTEAFF. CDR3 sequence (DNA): TGTGCCAGCAGTTTTTCTACAACTCTGGGGGGGTGGACAGGGACGAGCGAGAACACTGAAGCTTTCTTT.

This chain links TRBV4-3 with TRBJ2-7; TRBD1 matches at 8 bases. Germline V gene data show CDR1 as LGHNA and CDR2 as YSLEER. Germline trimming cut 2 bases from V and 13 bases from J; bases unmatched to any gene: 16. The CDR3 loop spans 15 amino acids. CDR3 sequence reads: CASSQLLDPTGQVYF. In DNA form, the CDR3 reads TGCGCCAGCAGCCAACTTCTTGATCCCACGGGACAGGTATACTTC.

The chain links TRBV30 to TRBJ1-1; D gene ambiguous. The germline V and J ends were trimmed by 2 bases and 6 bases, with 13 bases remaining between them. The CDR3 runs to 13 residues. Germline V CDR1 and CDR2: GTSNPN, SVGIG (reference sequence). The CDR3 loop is CAWSRPFGAEAFF. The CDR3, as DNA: TGTGCCTGGAGTCGTCCGTTTGGGGCTGAAGCTTTCTTT.

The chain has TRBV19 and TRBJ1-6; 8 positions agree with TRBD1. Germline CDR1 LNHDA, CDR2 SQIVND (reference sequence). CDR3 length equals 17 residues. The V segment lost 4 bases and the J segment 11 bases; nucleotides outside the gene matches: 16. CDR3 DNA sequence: TGTGCCAGTAGTACCCAGGGGGCCGAAATTCTTATGGCACCCCTCCACTTT. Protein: CASSTQGAEILMAPLHF. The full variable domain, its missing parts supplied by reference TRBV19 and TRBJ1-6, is DGGITQSPKYLFRKEGQNVTLSCEQNLNHDAMYWYRQDPGQGLRLIYYSQIVNDFQKGDIAEGYSVSREKKESFPLTVTSAQKNPTAFYLCASSTQGAEILMAPLHFGNGTRLTVT.